Below, 27 T cell receptor beta chains from the same sample are listed, as sequenced in a study of blood T cell repertoires in COVID-19. The protocol was immunoSEQ multiplex PCR, while the TCRdb copy is restricted to in-frame clones and leaves out a portion. This table holds about 310,000 clones, approximately 89% found once. The specimen was PBMCs or T cells enriched from blood (not recorded which). All receptors derive from a woman aged 25 to 39 who had recovered from COVID-19.

CDR3 sequence reads: CAWSTPRGTSGAPGYF. DNA of the CDR3: TGTGCCTGGAGTACCCCGCGGGGGACTAGCGGGGCCCCGGGCTACTTC. The V and J genes are TRBV30 and TRBJ2-7; TRBD2 matches at 13 bases. Germline loops: CDR1 GTSNPN, CDR2 SVGIG (reference sequence). Losses at the gene ends were 2 bases for V and 13 bases for J; bases not matched to a gene: 17. The CDR3 is made up of 16 amino acids.

The chain links TRBV15 to TRBJ1-5; 10 positions agree with TRBD1. The junction had 4 bases not matched to a gene; V was cut back by 5 bases and J by 6 bases. This CDR3 contains 14 residues. Germline CDR1 reads LNHNV; CDR2 reads YYDKDF (reference sequence). CDR3 nucleotides: TGTGCCACCAGCCTAGGGACAGGGGCTCAGCCCCAGCATTTT. It is translated as CATSLGTGAQPQHF.

The chain has TRBV5-4 and TRBJ2-5, with 7 bases aligning to TRBD1. The CDR3 extends over 17 amino acids. J gave up 4 bases and V 4 bases, and 16 bases lay outside the gene matches. Germline V gene lookup returns CDR1 SGHNT and CDR2 YYREEE (reference sequence). CDR3 residues: CASSPVEGAEGGETQYF. Here the CDR3 DNA reads TGTGCCAGCAGCCCTGTTGAGGGGGCAGAAGGGGGAGAGACCCAGTACTTC.

This clone was observed a handful of times. Other DNA sequences in the same sample also yield this CDR3. The chain joins TRBV7-2 to TRBJ1-2, with 7 nucleotides matching TRBD1. CDR3 length: 13 amino acids. Trimming cost V 1 base and J 8 bases; bases outside gene matches: 4. CDR1 is SGHTA, CDR2 FQGNSA, per germline. The CDR3 bases are TGTGCCAGCAGCTTAGAGGGGGCGCGCGGCTACACCTTC. This codes for CASSLEGARGYTF.

V and J are TRBV11-3 and TRBJ2-2, with a possible D match to TRBD1 (6 bases). In germline, CDR1 is SGHNT, CDR2 YENEEA. The V gene lost 5 bases and the J gene lost 1 base, with 11 bases spanning the gap. The CDR3 sequence is 15 residues long. CDR3 sequence reads: CASSQGQMNTGELFF. In DNA form, the CDR3 reads TGTGCCAGCAGCCAGGGACAAATGAACACCGGGGAGCTGTTTTTT.

This clone was recorded once. The J gene is TRBJ1-2, the V gene TRBV2; D gene unclear. V was shortened by 4 bases and J by 4 bases, with 10 bases between the two germline ends. CDR3 size: 13 residues. Per the germline V gene, CDR1 is SNHLY and CDR2 is FYNNEI. The CDR3: CASSAEVTYGYTF. The DNA for the CDR3 is TGTGCCAGCAGTGCTGAGGTTACCTATGGCTACACCTTC.

The CDR3, as DNA: TGTGCCAGTACATACACAGGGCTCAACTATGGCTACACCTTC. Amino acids: CASTYTGLNYGYTF. The V call is TRBV19, the J call TRBJ1-2; maybe TRBD1 (6 bases). Germline V gene sequence: CDR1 LNHDA, CDR2 SQIVND (reference sequence). CDR3 length equals 14 residues. V shed 7 bases and J shed 2 bases, with 14 bases lying between them. The entire variable domain, with the rest obtained from reference TRBV19 and TRBJ1-2, is as follows: DGGITQSPKYLFRKEGQNVTLSCEQNLNHDAMYWYRQDPGQGLRLIYYSQIVNDFQKGDIAEGYSVSREKKESFPLTVTSAQKNPTAFYLCASTYTGLNYGYTFGSGTRLTVV.

V is TRBV24-1 and J is TRBJ2-1, with a tentative D call TRBD2 (5 bases). Trimming took 7 bases from V and 0 from J, leaving 6 bases between them. This CDR3 is 13 amino acids long. Germline values: CDR1 KGHDR, CDR2 SFDVKD. The CDR3 loop reads CATSRGSYNEQFF. CDR3 in DNA: TGTGCCACCAGCCGGGGCTCCTACAATGAGCAGTTCTTC.

V and J are TRBV7-9 and TRBJ1-4; 10 bases are a match to TRBD1. Germline trimming cut 5 bases from V and 7 bases from J; bases unmatched to any gene: 10. This CDR3 region has 16 residues. The germline CDR1 and CDR2 sequences are SEHNR and FQNEAQ (reference sequence). CDR3 amino acids: CASSAVGTGVGEKLFF. DNA for the CDR3: TGTGCCAGCAGCGCCGTGGGGACAGGGGTTGGTGAAAAACTGTTTTTT.

The CDR3, as DNA: TGTGCCATCAGCATGGGGACAGGGACCTACAATGAGCAGTTCTTC. This gives the protein CAISMGTGTYNEQFF. This chain links TRBV10-3 with TRBJ2-1; 9 nucleotides match TRBD1. CDR1 and CDR2 from the germline V gene are ENHRY and SYGVKD. The CDR3 contains 15 residues. V was pared by 6 bases and J by 2 bases, with 5 bases of the junction left unmatched.

This clone was detected only once. The chain carries TRBV7-9 and TRBJ2-7, with 8 bases matching TRBD1. This CDR3 is built from 16 residues. Germline lookup yields CDR1 SEHNR and CDR2 FQNEAQ (reference sequence). The V and J ends lost 1 base and 2 bases, in that order; junction bases with no gene match: 7. CDR3 DNA sequence: TGTGCCAGCAGCTTAGGAGACGGGACAGGCCCCTACGAGCAGTACTTC. Its protein product is CASSLGDGTGPYEQYF.

The chain uses TRBV2 and TRBJ2-3; TRBD1 agrees at 11 bases. V dropped 4 bases and J dropped 9; count of bases not matched to a gene: 6. The CDR3 covers 14 residues. Germline V gives CDR1 SNHLY, CDR2 FYNNEI. CDR3 sequence (DNA): TGTGCCAGCAGTGTAGGACAGGGGGCGTCGACGCAGTATTTT. This gives the protein CASSVGQGASTQYF.

The rearrangement uses TRBV27 and TRBJ2-7, with D maybe TRBD1 (6 bases). The CDR3 is 15 residues long. Trimming removed 4 bases from V and 6 bases from J, with 19 bases in between. The germline CDR1 and CDR2 sequences are MNHEY and SMNVEV (reference sequence). The CDR3 region has the DNA TGTGCCAGCAGTTACCGCCCGACAGGTATCCGCGAGCAGTACTTC. Translation gives CASSYRPTGIREQYF.

The count of this clone is one. The V gene is TRBV5-5, the J gene TRBJ2-1; 10 bases map to TRBD1. This CDR3 is 17 amino acids long. The germline V gene has CDR1 SGHKS and CDR2 YYEKEE (reference sequence). The trim removed 6 bases at V and 2 bases at J, leaving 11 bases unmatched. The CDR3 DNA sequence: TGTGCCAGCACCCGACAGGGGGCGAAATCCGCCTACAATGAGCAGTTCTTC. Protein: CASTRQGAKSAYNEQFF.

Concerning this clone: In the same sample, other DNA sequences code for this CDR3. This chain connects TRBV5-1 to TRBJ1-1, with D maybe TRBD1 (5 bases). Germline lookup yields CDR1 SGHRS and CDR2 YFSETQ. CDR3 length equals 16 residues. With 0 bases removed from V and 1 base from J, the gap between germline ends came to 13 bases. CDR3 in DNA: TGCGCCAGCAGCTTGGTGTCAGGGAGGGAGAACACTGAAGCTTTCTTT. As protein: CASSLVSGRENTEAFF.

The V call is TRBV6-5, the J call TRBJ1-5; D is uncertain. From germline, CDR1 is MNHEY and CDR2 SVGAGI. The CDR3 loop spans 15 amino acids. The V and J ends lost 2 bases and 2 bases respectively, with 10 bases between them. The CDR3, as DNA: TGTGCCAGCAGTTACGCGCGGGTGGGCAATCAGCCCCAGCATTTT. This translates into CASSYARVGNQPQHF.

The chain uses TRBV7-2 and TRBJ2-5; TRBD1 is a possible D gene (5 bases). Between the trimmed V and J ends, which lost 0 bases and 4 bases, there was a span of 9 bases. Per germline, CDR1 SGHTA and CDR2 FQGNSA. The CDR3 has 14 residues. The CDR3 DNA reads as TGTGCCAGCAGCTTAGCGGGGCGAGTAGAGACCCAGTACTTC. This sequence encodes CASSLAGRVETQYF.

This clone was counted only a few times. The chain uses TRBV28 and TRBJ2-7; tentative D call: TRBD2 (6 bases). The CDR3 has 21 residues. V lost 3 bases, J lost 4 bases, and 34 bases lay in between. From germline, CDR1 is MDHEN and CDR2 SYDVKM. DNA for the CDR3: TGTGCCAGCAGTTTGAGTTTGACCCTCGGGGATACAAATGCGGGGTCGTACGAGCAGTACTTC. Protein: CASSLSLTLGDTNAGSYEQYF. Drawing the rest from reference TRBV28 and TRBJ2-7, the complete variable domain is DVKVTQSSRYLVKRTGEKVFLECVQDMDHENMFWYRQDPGLGLRLIYFSYDVKMKEKGDIPEGYSVSREKKERFSLILESASTNQTSMYLCASSLSLTLGDTNAGSYEQYFGPGTRLTVT.

CDR3 sequence: CASNPGTEGGYTF. The CDR3 region has the DNA TGCGCCAGCAACCCGGGGACAGAGGGTGGCTACACCTTC. The chain uses TRBV5-1 and TRBJ1-2; TRBD1 aligns across 7 bases. In germline, CDR1 is SGHRS, CDR2 YFSETQ. This CDR3 is built from 13 residues. The V gene end was trimmed by 6 bases and the J gene end by 7 bases; junction bases not matched to a gene: 9. The whole variable domain, remainder taken from reference TRBV5-1 and TRBJ1-2, is KAGVTQTPRYLIKTRGQQVTLSCSPISGHRSVSWYQQTPGQGLQFLFEYFSETQRNKGNFPGRFSGRQFSNSRSEMNVSTLELGDSALYLCASNPGTEGGYTFGSGTRLTVV.

V is TRBV18 and J is TRBJ2-7; 11 bases line up with TRBD2. Germline CDR1 is KGHSH and CDR2 is LQKENI. The CDR3 spans 16 residues. V trimming: 3 bases; J trimming: 6 bases; junction bases outside the gene matches: 10. DNA for the CDR3: TGTGCCAGCTCACCTCCGCGAGGGACTAGCGGCCGCGAGCAGTACTTC. Its translation: CASSPPRGTSGREQYF.

The genes are TRBV7-9 and TRBJ1-4; D is possibly TRBD1 (5 bases). This CDR3 is built from 14 residues. Trimming removed 2 bases from V and 6 bases from J, with 10 bases in between. Germline loops: CDR1 SEHNR, CDR2 FQNEAQ (reference sequence). CDR3 residues: CASSLIGGDEKLFF. As DNA, the CDR3 is TGTGCCAGCAGCTTAATCGGAGGGGATGAAAAACTGTTTTTT.

The genes are TRBV29-1 and TRBJ2-1, with a possible D match to TRBD2 (5 bases). Germline lookup yields CDR1 SQVTM and CDR2 ANQGSEA. Trimming removed 7 bases at V and 8 bases at J, with 12 bases between. CDR3 length equals 11 residues. The CDR3, as DNA: TGCAGCGCCTACCGGGGTGATGAGCAGTTCTTC. Translation gives CSAYRGDEQFF.

J is TRBJ1-5 and V is TRBV5-8; D unresolved. Trimming stripped 0 bases from V and 6 bases from J, with 7 bases between. The CDR3 sequence is 13 residues long. Germline V gives CDR1 SGHTS, CDR2 YDEGEE. The CDR3 reads CASSLVLSQPQHF. As DNA, the CDR3 is TGTGCCAGCAGCTTGGTCCTTTCTCAGCCCCAGCATTTT.

The chain joins TRBV9 to TRBJ1-6; D uncertain. This CDR3 comprises 13 residues. V lost 3 bases to trimming and J lost 7 bases, with 8 bases between them. Germline V gives CDR1 SGDLS, CDR2 YYNGEE. The CDR3 DNA reads TGTGCCAGCAGCGCAGGTGGAAATTCACCCCTCCACTTT. Its protein is CASSAGGNSPLHF.

This chain uses TRBV27 with TRBJ2-1, with D possibly TRBD1 on 6 matching bases. The CDR3 contains 13 residues. CDR1 MNHEY and CDR2 SMNVEV come from the germline V gene (reference sequence). The ends were cut back, 5 bases at V and 9 bases at J, with 14 bases in the middle. In DNA, the CDR3 is TGTGCCAGCAGTCCCCTCACAGGGAGTGAGCAGTTCTTC. Translation gives CASSPLTGSEQFF.

CDR3 DNA sequence: TGTGCCAGTAGTACGGGACATACCCAGTACTTC. Amino acid sequence: CASSTGHTQYF. J is TRBJ2-5 and V is TRBV19, with D possibly being TRBD1 (6 bases). Germline CDR1 and CDR2: LNHDA and SQIVND (reference sequence). CDR3 length: 11 residues. V was trimmed by 4 bases and J by 8 bases, leaving 8 bases between them.

A few counts support this clone. The rearrangement links TRBV5-6 to TRBJ2-7; 7 nucleotides align to TRBD1. Looked up from germline, CDR1 is SGHDT and CDR2 is YYEEEE. The CDR3 sequence is 16 residues long. With V trimmed by 0 bases and J by 7 bases, 13 bases remained unmatched. For the CDR3, the DNA is TGTGCCAGCAGCTTGGCAGGGACAGCCCTCCCTCAGGAGCAGTACTTC. Amino acid sequence: CASSLAGTALPQEQYF. The whole variable domain, filled in from reference TRBV5-6 and TRBJ2-7, reads DAGVTQSPTHLIKTRGQQVTLRCSPKSGHDTVSWYQQALGQGPQFIFQYYEEEERQRGNFPDRFSGHQFPNYSSELNVNALLLGDSALYLCASSLAGTALPQEQYFGPGTRLTVT.